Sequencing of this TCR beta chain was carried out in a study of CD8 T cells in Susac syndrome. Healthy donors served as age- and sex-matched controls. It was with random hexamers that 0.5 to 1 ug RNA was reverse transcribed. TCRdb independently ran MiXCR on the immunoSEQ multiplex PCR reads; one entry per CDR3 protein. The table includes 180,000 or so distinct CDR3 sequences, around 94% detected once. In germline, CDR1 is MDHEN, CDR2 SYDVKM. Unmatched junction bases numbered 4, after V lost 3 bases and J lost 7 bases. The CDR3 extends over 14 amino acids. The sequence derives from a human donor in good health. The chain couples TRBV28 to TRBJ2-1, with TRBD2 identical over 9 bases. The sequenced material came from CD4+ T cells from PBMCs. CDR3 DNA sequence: TGTGCCAGCAGTTTTGGCGGGGGGGCGAATGAGCAGTTCTTC. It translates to CASSFGGGANEQFF. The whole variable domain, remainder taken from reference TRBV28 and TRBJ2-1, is DVKVTQSSRYLVKRTGEKVFLECVQDMDHENMFWYRQDPGLGLRLIYFSYDVKMKEKGDIPEGYSVSREKKERFSLILESASTNQTSMYLCASSFGGGANEQFFGPGTRLTVL.